One sample yielded the 26 T cell receptor beta chains listed below, sequenced in a study of radiation and T cells in renal cell carcinoma. Here immunoSEQ multiplex PCR was the method, and the copy in TCRdb shows in-frame clones only, minus some. The sample contains tens of thousands of clones, 47% of which appear only once. As to treatment: 15 Gy SBRT to primary tumor, nephrectomy 4 weeks later. The material was tumor tissue, obtained from a patient whose treatment included radiotherapy and nephrectomy. Every receptor here comes from a woman in her fifties or sixties with renal cell carcinoma.

The chain is built from TRBV5-6 and TRBJ1-2; no clear D gene. V gave up 10 bases and J gave up 2 bases, with 15 bases separating them. Looked up from germline, CDR1 is SGHDT and CDR2 is YYEEEE. The CDR3 extends over 13 amino acids. The CDR3 DNA is TGTGCCTGGAGTGTGGGAGGGAACTATGGCTACACCTTC. This gives the protein CAWSVGGNYGYTF.

This chain joins TRBV11-2 and TRBJ1-1; TRBD1 aligns across 10 bases. V gave up 5 bases and J gave up 5 bases; unmatched junction bases: 8. CDR3 size: 15 residues. Germline CDR1 SGHAT, CDR2 FQNNGV. The CDR3 sequence: CASSLRDRGWTEAFF. The CDR3 coding sequence is TGTGCCAGCAGCCTCCGGGACAGGGGATGGACTGAAGCTTTCTTT.

V gene TRBV6-5 combines with J gene TRBJ1-4, with D tentatively TRBD1 (6 bases). Germline V gene sequence: CDR1 MNHEY, CDR2 SVGAGI. The CDR3 is 16 amino acids. V lost 2 bases to trimming and J lost 7 bases, with 17 bases between them. The CDR3: CASSYDRRSLVEKLFF. In nucleotides, the CDR3 is TGTGCCAGCAGTTACGACAGGCGCTCCTTAGTTGAAAAACTGTTTTTT.

Many counts were recorded for this clone. The V call is TRBV6-6, the J call TRBJ1-5; D is unresolved. The CDR3 contains 15 residues. Germline V gene sequence: CDR1 MNHNY, CDR2 SVGAGI (reference sequence). V lost 6 bases to trimming and J lost 0 bases, with 12 bases between them. CDR3 region: CASSPGPYSNQPQHF. Written as DNA, the CDR3 is TGTGCCAGCAGCCCCGGGCCCTATAGCAATCAGCCCCAGCATTTT.

The chain carries TRBV7-9 and TRBJ1-6, with 8 bases aligning to TRBD1. The CDR3 loop spans 17 amino acids. CDR1 SEHNR and CDR2 FQNEAQ come from the germline V gene (reference sequence). The junction had 6 bases not matched to a gene; V was cut back by 1 base and J by 4 bases. Here the CDR3 DNA reads TGTGCCAGCAGCTTAGGCGGGACAGGTCCATATAATTCACCCCTCCACTTT. This encodes CASSLGGTGPYNSPLHF.

The chain has TRBV5-6 and TRBJ1-5, with D possibly being TRBD1 (6 bases). Germline values: CDR1 SGHDT, CDR2 YYEEEE. Trimming took off 6 bases at V and 1 base at J, with 14 bases between the two ends. This CDR3 spans 15 amino acids. CDR3 coding DNA: TGTGCCAGCACCCTCACAGGGAAGAGCAATCAGCCCCAGCATTTT. Translated: CASTLTGKSNQPQHF.

The chain combines TRBV10-2 with TRBJ2-1; D ambiguous. Deletions cut 4 bases from V and 0 bases from J, with 10 bases between. Germline loops: CDR1 WSHSY, CDR2 SAAADI. CDR3 length: 15 residues. CDR3 amino acids: CASSASKSSYNEQFF. Here the CDR3 DNA reads TGCGCCAGCAGTGCCAGCAAGAGCTCCTACAATGAGCAGTTCTTC.

This clone has just a few counts. The identical CDR3 is also encoded by other nucleotide sequences in the sample. The chain uses TRBV5-5 and TRBJ1-2, with a weak D call TRBD1 (6 bases). Germline assignment: CDR1 SGHKS and CDR2 YYEKEE (reference sequence). This CDR3 is built from 13 residues. The V and J ends lost 0 bases and 4 bases respectively, with 7 bases between them. The CDR3 DNA reads TGTGCCAGCAGCTTGGAACAGGGCTATGGCTACACCTTC. Translating gives CASSLEQGYGYTF.

The rearrangement uses TRBV7-9 and TRBJ1-3; D call uncertain. Trimming shortened V by 10 bases and J by 0 bases, and 10 bases separated the two germline ends. Germline CDR1 SEHNR, CDR2 FQNEAQ (reference sequence). The CDR3 has 13 amino acids. CDR3 sequence reads: CATLARSGNTIYF. CDR3 in DNA: TGTGCCACCCTGGCGCGCTCTGGAAACACCATATATTTT.

V gene TRBV5-1 combines with J gene TRBJ2-5; D might be TRBD1 (6 bases). The CDR3 runs 14 residues. The V end lost 1 base, the J end lost 1 base, and 8 bases lay between the germline ends. Germline assignment: CDR1 SGHRS and CDR2 YFSETQ. Here the CDR3 reads CASSLMTGQETQYF. CDR3 DNA: TGCGCCAGCAGCTTGATGACAGGCCAAGAGACCCAGTACTTC. The whole variable domain, filled in from reference TRBV5-1 and TRBJ2-5, reads KAGVTQTPRYLIKTRGQQVTLSCSPISGHRSVSWYQQTPGQGLQFLFEYFSETQRNKGNFPGRFSGRQFSNSRSEMNVSTLELGDSALYLCASSLMTGQETQYFGPGTRLLVL.

This clone turned up a few times. The chain carries TRBV5-1 and TRBJ2-2; D gene unclear. Germline CDR1 SGHRS, CDR2 YFSETQ. With 7 bases removed from V and 7 bases from J, the gap between germline ends came to 8 bases. This CDR3 comprises 11 residues. The CDR3 sequence is CASGLNGELFF. The CDR3 DNA sequence: TGCGCCAGCGGTTTAAACGGGGAGCTGTTTTTT.

This chain joins TRBV7-9 and TRBJ2-3; 7 nucleotides align to TRBD1. This CDR3 is built from 14 residues. Unmatched junction bases numbered 10, after V lost 5 bases and J lost 8 bases. CDR1 SEHNR and CDR2 FQNEAQ come from the germline V gene (reference sequence). The CDR3 here is CASSPLGGAGTQYF. DNA for the CDR3: TGTGCCAGCAGCCCACTAGGGGGCGCGGGTACGCAGTATTTT.

V is TRBV12-5 and J is TRBJ2-7; 12 bases are a match to TRBD2. Germline lookup yields CDR1 LGHNT and CDR2 FRNRAP. The J segment lost 5 bases and the V segment lost 3 bases, leaving 5 bases of the junction unmatched. The CDR3 totals 15 residues. In nucleotides, the CDR3 is TGTGCTAGTGGTTTACTAGCGGGGGGCCTACACGAGCAGTACTTC. Translated: CASGLLAGGLHEQYF. The whole variable domain, remainder taken from reference TRBV12-5 and TRBJ2-7, is DARVTQTPRHKVTEMGQEVTMRCQPILGHNTVFWYRQTMMQGLELLAYFRNRAPLDDSGMPKDRFSAEMPDATLATLKIQPSEPRDSAVYFCASGLLAGGLHEQYFGPGTRLTVT.

In this sample, this clone turned up a few times. The rearrangement links TRBV5-6 to TRBJ1-1, with D uncertain. The length of the CDR3 is 13 residues. Germline V lookup: CDR1 SGHDT, CDR2 YYEEEE. The ends were cut back, 1 base at V and 0 bases at J, with 4 bases in the middle. CDR3 amino acids: CASSLMLNTEAFF. The CDR3 DNA sequence: TGTGCCAGCAGCTTGATGTTGAACACTGAAGCTTTCTTT.

This clone was seen ten or more times. CDR3 in DNA: TGTGCCAGCAGCTCCCCCCGGACAGGGTACGAGCAGTACTTC. Amino acid sequence: CASSSPRTGYEQYF. The V and J genes are TRBV7-9 and TRBJ2-7, with 8 bases aligning to TRBD1. V gave up 4 bases and J gave up 4 bases; unmatched junction bases: 6. The CDR3 length is 14 residues. Germline V gives CDR1 SEHNR, CDR2 FQNEAQ (reference sequence). Full variable domain (missing parts from reference TRBV7-9 and TRBJ2-7): DTGVSQNPRHKITKRGQNVTFRCDPISEHNRLYWYRQTLGQGPEFLTYFQNEAQLEKSRLLSDRFSAERPKGSFSTLEIQRTEQGDSAMYLCASSSPRTGYEQYFGPGTRLTVT.

This clone was detected once. The rearrangement uses TRBV6-1 and TRBJ1-5; D is unresolved. Looked up from germline, CDR1 is MNHNS and CDR2 is SASEGT. The ends were cut back, 3 bases at V and 11 bases at J, with 14 bases in the middle. The CDR3 runs to 13 residues. The CDR3 DNA reads as TGTGCCAGCAGTGATAGGAGGGAGTCGGCCCAGCATTTT. It translates to CASSDRRESAQHF.

The V call is TRBV2, the J call TRBJ1-2; TRBD1 is a possible D gene (6 bases). V gave up 6 bases and J gave up 5 bases, with 16 bases separating them. CDR3 length: 14 amino acids. CDR1 is SNHLY and CDR2 is FYNNEI in the germline V gene. CDR3 DNA: TGTGCCAGCAGAGTTGCAGAACAGGGATATGGCTACACCTTC. This gives the protein CASRVAEQGYGYTF.

The chain employs TRBV9 and TRBJ2-7, with D maybe TRBD2 (6 bases). The V gene lost 4 bases and the J gene lost 9 bases, with 14 bases spanning the gap. This CDR3 comprises 12 residues. Germline V gives CDR1 SGDLS, CDR2 YYNGEE. The CDR3 protein is CASSPRDSPQYF. CDR3 bases: TGTGCCAGCAGCCCGAGGGACTCTCCGCAGTACTTC.

This clone was observed many times. The chain is built from TRBV19 and TRBJ2-5; no clear D gene. Germline V gene sequence: CDR1 LNHDA, CDR2 SQIVND (reference sequence). This CDR3 comprises 14 residues. Trimming cost V 1 base and J 3 bases, with 9 bases left between them. CDR3 sequence (DNA): TGTGCCAGTAGTATAGTAGTTTCTGAAGAGACCCAGTACTTC. Its protein product is CASSIVVSEETQYF.

This clone was recorded many times. The V call is TRBV19, the J call TRBJ2-7; D is ambiguous. The CDR3 consists of 13 residues. Germline assignment: CDR1 LNHDA and CDR2 SQIVND (reference sequence). Trimming removed 5 bases at V and 2 bases at J, with 10 bases between. CDR3 sequence (DNA): TGTGCCAGTAGTTTATCCCCCGCCTACGAGCAGTACTTC. Translated: CASSLSPAYEQYF. Variable domain in full (rest from reference TRBV19 and TRBJ2-7): DGGITQSPKYLFRKEGQNVTLSCEQNLNHDAMYWYRQDPGQGLRLIYYSQIVNDFQKGDIAEGYSVSREKKESFPLTVTSAQKNPTAFYLCASSLSPAYEQYFGPGTRLTVT.

This clone has only one observation. This chain joins TRBV7-9 and TRBJ2-1; TRBD2 matches at 11 bases. The CDR3 totals 15 residues. The J segment lost 9 bases and the V segment lost 5 bases, leaving 9 bases of the junction unmatched. The germline gives CDR1 SEHNR, CDR2 FQNEAQ (reference sequence). The CDR3 spells CASSILSGGAAEQFF. CDR3 sequence (DNA): TGTGCCAGCAGCATCCTTAGCGGGGGGGCCGCTGAGCAGTTCTTC.

The chain recombines TRBV30 with TRBJ1-1; D is possibly TRBD1 (5 bases). This CDR3 has 12 amino acids. With 5 bases removed from V and 6 bases from J, the gap between germline ends came to 13 bases. From germline, CDR1 is GTSNPN and CDR2 SVGIG (reference sequence). The CDR3 region is CAWGGGLAEAFF. The CDR3 DNA sequence: TGTGCCTGGGGCGGGGGATTGGCTGAAGCTTTCTTT.

The chain employs TRBV1 and TRBJ2-1; TRBD2 is taken as the D call from the table, unchecked against the DNA. TRBV1 is a known pseudogene. The length of the CDR3 is 15 residues. The CDR3 DNA sequence: TGCACCAGCAGCCTCCGGGGGGCCCCCTACAATGAGCAGTTCTTC. Amino acid sequence: CTSSLRGAPYNEQFF.

This chain joins TRBV7-9 and TRBJ1-1; D is ambiguous. The V and J ends lost 3 bases and 4 bases respectively, with 9 bases between them. The germline CDR1 and CDR2 sequences are SEHNR and FQNEAQ (reference sequence). The CDR3 length is 13 residues. CDR3 residues: CASSLELGTEAFF. Here the CDR3 DNA reads TGTGCCAGCAGCTTGGAGTTGGGCACTGAAGCTTTCTTT.

The J gene is TRBJ1-2, the V gene TRBV11-2; D call uncertain. V gave up 2 bases and J gave up 6 bases, with 16 bases separating them. Looked up from germline, CDR1 is SGHAT and CDR2 is FQNNGV. This CDR3 is 15 amino acids long. This CDR3 reads CASSLKFEAVDGYTF. The CDR3 DNA follows: TGTGCCAGCAGCTTAAAATTCGAGGCAGTAGATGGCTACACCTTC.

The rearrangement joins TRBV7-9 to TRBJ1-5; D is ambiguous. This CDR3 has 14 residues. CDR1 is SEHNR and CDR2 is FQNEAQ in the germline V gene (reference sequence). The ends were cut back, 1 base at V and 4 bases at J, with 8 bases in the middle. The CDR3 loop is CASSLVMGNQPQHF. CDR3 nucleotides: TGTGCCAGCAGCTTAGTTATGGGAAATCAGCCCCAGCATTTT.